This T cell receptor (beta chain) came from a study of neurological immune-mediated disorders. V was trimmed by 2 bases and J by 2 bases, leaving 12 bases between them. Looked up from germline, CDR1 is MNHEY and CDR2 is SVGAGI. The CDR3 has 15 amino acids. This clonotype was seen many times. The cDNA was synthesized by 5'RACE incorporating 10-nucleotide random UMIs. TCRdb called the 5' RACE reads again in MiXCR, with one record for every CDR3 protein. This sample has tens of thousands of distinct CDR3 sequences, with about a tenth found just once. This sequence originates from a woman aged 40 to 55 with HTLV-1-associated myelopathy (HAM/TSP). The chain carries TRBV6-5 and TRBJ1-2, with a possible D match to TRBD1 (5 bases). Sequenced input: PBMCs. This CDR3 reads CASSYKAGTNYGYTF. The CDR3 nucleotides read TGTGCCAGCAGTTACAAGGCAGGGACCAACTATGGCTACACCTTC.